Below, 14 T cell receptor beta chains from the same sample are listed, as sequenced in a study of T cell responses to AZD1222 COVID-19 vaccine. Sequencing used immunoSEQ multiplex PCR; TCRdb keeps in-frame clones, though not all of them. The repertoire holds about 120,000 clones, with 88% as singletons. The source was peripheral blood, collected on day 0 of AZD1222 vaccination. The receptors here all came from an adult in good health.

For this clone: This CDR3 is also generated by other DNA sequences in the sample. The CDR3 DNA reads as TGTGCCAGCTCACCACCGTCTCGGACCGGGGAGCTGTTTTTT. It codes for CASSPPSRTGELFF. This chain uses TRBV18 with TRBJ2-2; no reliable D call. Germline-derived CDR1 and CDR2 are KGHSH and LQKENI. The CDR3 is 14 residues long. The V end was cut by 0 bases, the J end by 5 bases, with 7 bases between.

The V gene is TRBV7-9, the J gene TRBJ1-5, with 7 bases identical to TRBD1. The germline V gene encodes CDR1 SEHNR and CDR2 FQNEAQ (reference sequence). V shed 6 bases and J 2 bases; nucleotides not matched to a gene: 7. The CDR3 is made up of 15 amino acids. The CDR3 loop is CASSYGQARNQPQHF. The CDR3 DNA sequence: TGTGCCAGCAGTTACGGACAGGCCCGCAATCAGCCCCAGCATTTT.

The genes are TRBV5-5 and TRBJ1-5; D unclear. This CDR3 spans 14 amino acids. V gave up 1 base and J gave up 3 bases, with 8 bases separating them. Germline CDR1 reads SGHKS; CDR2 reads YYEKEE (reference sequence). DNA for the CDR3: TGTGCCAGCAGCTTGTTGTCGGACAATCAGCCCCAGCATTTT. Translated: CASSLLSDNQPQHF.

The chain couples TRBV1 to TRBJ1-1; the DNA was not compared with TRBD1, the D call given in the table. TRBV1 is labeled a pseudogene. CDR3 length: 13 amino acids. CDR3 in amino acids: CTSSQEGDTEAFF. Here the CDR3 DNA reads TGCACCAGCAGCCAAGAAGGGGACACTGAAGCTTTCTTT.

V usage is TRBV6-5 and J usage is TRBJ1-1; D is unclear. The ends were cut back, 7 bases at V and 3 bases at J, with 18 bases in the middle. CDR1 and CDR2 (germline): MNHEY, SVGAGI. This CDR3 contains 15 residues. CDR3 amino acids: CASIGQRRRDTEAFF. The CDR3 bases are TGTGCCAGCATTGGGCAACGGAGGAGGGACACTGAAGCTTTCTTT.

The chain has TRBV6-1 and TRBJ1-4, with 9 bases identical to TRBD1. V lost 2 bases to trimming and J lost 7 bases; unmatched junction nucleotides: 5. This CDR3 is 15 amino acids long. Germline V gives CDR1 MNHNS, CDR2 SASEGT. The DNA for the CDR3 is TGTGCCAGCAGTGAACAGGGGACAGGGTTTGAAAAACTGTTTTTT. Residues: CASSEQGTGFEKLFF.

CDR3 sequence reads: CASILGYAGELFF. CDR3 nucleotide sequence: TGTGCCAGCATCCTCGGGTATGCCGGGGAGCTGTTTTTT. This rearrangement joins TRBV7-9 to TRBJ2-2; the D is unclear. V lost 7 bases and J 6 bases, leaving 12 bases between the germline ends. CDR1 is SEHNR and CDR2 is FQNEAQ in the germline V gene (reference sequence). This CDR3 region has 13 residues.

The chain combines TRBV5-6 with TRBJ1-2; the D gene is possibly TRBD1 (5 bases). Germline V CDR1 and CDR2: SGHDT, YYEEEE. This CDR3 has 13 amino acids. V lost 2 bases to trimming and J lost 3 bases, with 8 bases between them. The CDR3 DNA reads TGTGCCAGCAGCTTTCAACAGGACTATGGCTACACCTTC. This translates into CASSFQQDYGYTF.

The V gene is TRBV19, the J gene TRBJ1-2; 10 bases agree with TRBD1. CDR3 length: 14 residues. Germline V gene data show CDR1 as LNHDA and CDR2 as SQIVND (reference sequence). V dropped 6 bases and J dropped 4; count of bases not matched to a gene: 5. The CDR3 region is CASRGGQGFYGYTF. The CDR3 region has the DNA TGTGCCAGTAGGGGGGGACAGGGGTTCTATGGCTACACCTTC.

The gene calls are TRBV19 and TRBJ1-6; 7 bases align to TRBD1. The CDR3 covers 15 residues. The trim removed 8 bases at V and 10 bases at J, leaving 14 bases unmatched. Germline loops: CDR1 LNHDA, CDR2 SQIVND (reference sequence). This CDR3 reads CASRQRGTVRSPLHF. The CDR3 DNA reads TGTGCCAGTCGTCAACGGGGGACAGTTCGATCACCCCTCCACTTT.

A few counts support this clone. This specimen includes other DNA sequences encoding the same CDR3. The rearrangement uses TRBV28 and TRBJ1-1, with a weak D call TRBD1 (5 bases). V was trimmed by 3 bases and J by 3 bases, leaving 11 bases between them. Germline values: CDR1 MDHEN, CDR2 SYDVKM. The CDR3 is made up of 14 amino acids. The DNA of the CDR3 is TGTGCCAGCAGTTTGGGGCCCGGGGACACTGAAGCTTTCTTT. Amino acids: CASSLGPGDTEAFF.

The chain's CDR3 is CASSLGQANYGYTF. CDR3 DNA: TGTGCCAGCAGCCTCGGACAGGCAAACTATGGCTACACCTTC. The chain couples TRBV7-9 to TRBJ1-2; 7 bases line up with TRBD1. Germline CDR1 is SEHNR and CDR2 is FQNEAQ (reference sequence). The CDR3 covers 14 residues. V shed 5 bases and J 2 bases; nucleotides not matched to a gene: 5.

V and J are TRBV10-3 and TRBJ1-5, with a tentative D call TRBD1 (6 bases). V was pared by 3 bases and J by 11 bases, with 17 bases between. CDR3 size: 14 residues. Germline V lookup: CDR1 ENHRY, CDR2 SYGVKD. The CDR3 loop is CAISDRGQGMAQHF. DNA for the CDR3: TGTGCCATCAGTGACAGGGGCCAGGGGATGGCCCAGCATTTT.

In this sample, this clone turned up a few times. The chain joins TRBV12-1 to TRBJ1-2; the table assigns TRBD1, which was not confirmed against the DNA. TRBV12-1 is reported as a pseudogene. The CDR3 covers 13 residues. This CDR3 is CASSSLGGAGYTF. CDR3 DNA sequence: TGTGCCAGCAGCTCCCTGGGTGGGGCTGGCTACACCTTC.